Each of the 4 T cell receptor beta chains below was sequenced from the same sample in a study of metastatic and nonmetastatic thyroid tumors. Through MiXCR, TCRdb re-clonotyped the PCR reads. Of about 15,000 clones detected, under 25% appear once; the ten largest clones hold approximately 13%. No treatment of any kind had been given to any patient before thyroid surgery. Sequencing used blood. These TCRs come from a female donor with papillary thyroid cancer or a benign thyroid nodule (not recorded which). Some clones in this sample may be carry-over from other donors' samples.

About this clone: A read error may produce the germline difference seen at one junction end. The V call is TRBV20-1, the J call TRBJ2-3; D gene ambiguous. The germline gives CDR1 DFQATT, CDR2 SNEGSKA (reference sequence). The CDR3 extends over 11 amino acids. The CDR3 DNA follows: TGCAGTAGGCAGGTTTTAGATAAGCAGTATTTT. It is translated as CSRQVLDKQYF.

The chain joins TRBV30 to TRBJ2-7; a possible D gene is TRBD2 (6 bases). Germline CDR1 GTSNPN, CDR2 SVGIG (reference sequence). Trimming took off 1 base at V and 0 bases at J, with 25 bases between the two ends. The CDR3 extends over 19 amino acids. The CDR3 nucleotides are TGTGCCTGGAGTGCCCCCGGTCCGATCCGCTCCGGGAGCTCCTACGAGCAGTACTTC. Amino acids: CAWSAPGPIRSGSSYEQYF.

The chain carries TRBV20-1 and TRBJ2-7, with D possibly being TRBD2 (5 bases). The germline gives CDR1 DFQATT, CDR2 SNEGSKA (reference sequence). The germline V and J ends were trimmed by 3 bases and 0 bases, with 21 bases remaining between them. This CDR3 region has 17 residues. This CDR3 reads CSARALMSSAFSYEQYF. The CDR3 DNA reads TGCAGTGCTAGGGCCCTTATGAGTAGCGCCTTCTCCTACGAGCAGTACTTC.

By share, this clone counts as medium-sized. The V gene is TRBV6-1, the J gene TRBJ2-5, with 13 bases fitting TRBD2. This CDR3 is built from 16 residues. The germline V gene has CDR1 MNHNS and CDR2 SASEGT. The junction had 6 bases not matched to a gene; V was cut back by 5 bases and J by 3 bases. CDR3 sequence reads: CASSRVGLAGEETQYF. CDR3 bases: TGTGCCAGCAGTCGGGTAGGACTAGCGGGAGAAGAGACCCAGTACTTC.